These 25 T cell receptor beta chains share one sample of origin, sequenced in a study of identical twins. From the 5' RACE reads, TCRdb called clonotypes with MiXCR, one entry per CDR3 protein. The sample consists of hundreds of thousands of distinct CDR3 sequences, approximately 13% of them appearing once. These data were likewise used in another study, on yellow fever vaccine responses in identical twins.

The sequenced sample was PBMCs. These receptors were taken from a woman aged 18 to 35 in good health.

This clonotype occurred many times. The chain uses TRBV6-6 and TRBJ1-1; 7 bases agree with TRBD1. The germline CDR1 and CDR2 sequences are MNHNY and SVGAGI (reference sequence). CDR3 length: 13 residues. The ends lost 7 bases at V and 1 base at J; junction bases unmatched: 3. The CDR3 loop reads CASIKGANTEAFF. In DNA, the CDR3 is TGTGCCAGCATCAAGGGGGCGAACACTGAAGCTTTCTTT.

The rearrangement uses TRBV6-7 and TRBJ2-2; 7 nucleotides agree with TRBD1. TRBV6-7 is given ORF status, its function remaining uncertain. This CDR3 region has 17 residues. The junction had 4 bases not matched to a gene; V was cut back by 0 bases and J by 0 bases. The CDR3 is CASSYSRGLANTGELFF. The CDR3 DNA reads as TGTGCCAGCAGTTACTCGAGGGGGCTCGCGAACACCGGGGAGCTGTTTTTT.

This clonotype appeared many times. The J gene is TRBJ2-7, the V gene TRBV28; tentative D call: TRBD1 (6 bases). CDR1 and CDR2 (germline): MDHEN, SYDVKM. V lost 5 bases, J lost 3 bases, and 14 bases lay in between. This CDR3 contains 14 residues. CDR3 nucleotides: TGTGCCAGCAGTCGATACAGGGTGAGCTACGAGCAGTACTTC. Translation: CASSRYRVSYEQYF.

The table lists this clonotype with a few counts. This chain connects TRBV5-1 to TRBJ1-5, with TRBD1 as a possible D gene (5 bases). V was pared by 4 bases and J by 9 bases, with 17 bases between. The CDR3 loop spans 14 amino acids. CDR1 SGHRS and CDR2 YFSETQ come from the germline V gene. In DNA, the CDR3 is TGCGCCAGCAGCCTCGGGACCGCTCTTGGGCCCCAGCATTTT. Protein sequence: CASSLGTALGPQHF.

This clonotype was picked up many times. V is TRBV7-2 and J is TRBJ2-3; D assignment may be TRBD1 or TRBD2 (5 bases each). Germline V gene data show CDR1 as SGHTA and CDR2 as FQGNSA. V lost 1 base to trimming and J lost 4 bases, with 9 bases between them. The CDR3 is 14 amino acids. For the CDR3, the DNA is TGTGCCAGCAGCTTAGGAGGGGAAGCAGATACGCAGTATTTT. This sequence encodes CASSLGGEADTQYF.

This clonotype was seen a handful of times. The chain is built from TRBV20-1 and TRBJ2-1; 7 positions agree with TRBD2. This CDR3 has 17 amino acids. CDR1 is DFQATT and CDR2 is SNEGSKA in the germline V gene (reference sequence). V was pared by 0 bases and J by 4 bases, with 12 bases of the junction left unmatched. The CDR3 DNA follows: TGCAGTGCTAGAGATTTACGGCTAGCGGAACTTTACAATGAGCAGTTCTTC. Protein product: CSARDLRLAELYNEQFF.

This clonotype turned up a few times. The chain carries TRBV3-1 and TRBJ2-1; 7 positions agree with TRBD2. Germline assignment: CDR1 LGHDT and CDR2 YNNKEL (reference sequence). V gave up 4 bases and J gave up 15 bases; unmatched junction bases: 9. This CDR3 region has 12 residues. In nucleotides, the CDR3 is TGTGCCAGCAGCCTCGGGGGGAGGGGTTGGTTCTTC. Protein product: CASSLGGRGWFF.

Note on this clonotype: This may be a read error, as it is one base from a much larger clone. The V call is TRBV5-5, the J call TRBJ2-7; D gene unclear. The CDR3 length is 13 residues. V dropped 7 bases and J dropped 3 bases, with 14 bases sitting between them. Germline assignment: CDR1 SGHKS and CDR2 YYEKEE (reference sequence). The CDR3 spells CASGPRTSYEQYF. The CDR3 DNA reads as TGTGCCAGCGGCCCCCGGACGAGCTACGAGCAGTACTTC.

The table lists this clonotype with a few counts. The genes are TRBV9 and TRBJ2-1; D call uncertain. This CDR3 is 13 amino acids long. The V end lost 7 bases, the J end lost 0 bases, and 8 bases lay between the germline ends. Germline V gene sequence: CDR1 SGDLS, CDR2 YYNGEE. Here the CDR3 reads CASAASSYNEQFF. CDR3 DNA: TGTGCCAGCGCGGCCAGCTCCTACAATGAGCAGTTCTTC.

This clonotype was counted only a few times. The chain is built from TRBV5-6 and TRBJ2-2, with D unclear. Germline loops: CDR1 SGHDT, CDR2 YYEEEE. V lost 0 bases, J lost 5 bases, and 8 bases lay in between. The CDR3 is 14 residues long. CDR3 in DNA: TGTGCCAGCAGCTTGGCCATTGCGACCGGGGAGCTGTTTTTT. Amino acid sequence: CASSLAIATGELFF.

This clonotype was counted only a few times. The chain recombines TRBV4-1 with TRBJ2-1; weak D call: TRBD1 (5 bases). The germline V gene has CDR1 MGHRA and CDR2 YSYEKL. The CDR3 covers 13 residues. V was pared by 3 bases and J by 9 bases, with 12 bases between. CDR3 sequence (DNA): TGCGCCAGCAGCCAGTTCCAGGGTGGTGAGCAGTTCTTC. This encodes CASSQFQGGEQFF.

This clonotype was counted between two and nine times. The rearrangement links TRBV4-1 to TRBJ2-1; TRBD2 aligns across 14 bases. This CDR3 is built from 20 residues. From germline, CDR1 is MGHRA and CDR2 YSYEKL. With 1 base clipped from V and 0 bases from J, the junction kept 8 bases outside the gene matches. CDR3 sequence (DNA): TGCGCCAGCAGCCAAGGCTCGGGACTAGCGGGGGCTAGCTCCTACAATGAGCAGTTCTTC. Its translation is CASSQGSGLAGASSYNEQFF.

In this sample, this clonotype turned up a few times. The V call is TRBV6-5, the J call TRBJ1-2; the D gene is possibly TRBD1 (6 bases). Germline V CDR1 and CDR2: MNHEY, SVGAGI. With 2 bases removed from V and 2 bases from J, the gap between germline ends came to 15 bases. CDR3 length: 16 amino acids. CDR3 in amino acids: CASSYQRRGVNYGYTF. The CDR3 DNA reads as TGTGCCAGCAGTTACCAGCGCAGGGGTGTAAACTATGGCTACACCTTC.

Note on this clonotype: Germline and junction disagree at one end, which may indicate a read error. V gene TRBV29-1 combines with J gene TRBJ2-1; 8 bases map to TRBD2. Germline V gene lookup returns CDR1 SQVTM and CDR2 ANQGSEA. The CDR3 contains 11 residues. In DNA, the CDR3 is TGCAGCGTTGATGCCCGGGAGGGCGGACACTTC. Translation: CSVDAREGGHF.

This chain links TRBV7-8 with TRBJ2-1; 9 bases line up with TRBD1. After removal of 10 bases from V and 6 bases from J, the junction contained 13 bases not matched to a gene. This CDR3 comprises 15 residues. Germline CDR1 is SGHVS and CDR2 is FQNEAQ. The CDR3 reads CAIKTRTGVGNEQFF. DNA for the CDR3: TGTGCCATCAAAACTCGGACAGGGGTCGGCAATGAGCAGTTCTTC.

This clonotype was observed a handful of times. The V gene is TRBV6-5, the J gene TRBJ2-7; D is undetermined. This CDR3 region has 13 residues. V lost 2 bases to trimming and J lost 3 bases, with 8 bases between them. The germline V gene encodes CDR1 MNHEY and CDR2 SVGAGI. The CDR3 protein is CASSYGVGYEQYF. CDR3 nucleotides: TGTGCCAGCAGTTACGGGGTTGGCTACGAGCAGTACTTC.

This clonotype has only a few counts. This chain connects TRBV7-9 to TRBJ1-2, with D perhaps matching TRBD1 (5 bases). Germline V lookup: CDR1 SEHNR, CDR2 FQNEAQ (reference sequence). V lost 4 bases to trimming and J lost 4 bases, with 16 bases between them. This CDR3 is built from 15 residues. The CDR3 DNA sequence: TGTGCCAGCAGCTCTACCGGGACGTATGCCTATGGCTACACCTTC. Encoded protein: CASSSTGTYAYGYTF. Using reference TRBV7-9 and TRBJ1-2 for the parts outside the CDR3, the full variable domain is DTGVSQNPRHKITKRGQNVTFRCDPISEHNRLYWYRQTLGQGPEFLTYFQNEAQLEKSRLLSDRFSAERPKGSFSTLEIQRTEQGDSAMYLCASSSTGTYAYGYTFGSGTRLTVV.

V gene TRBV5-1 combines with J gene TRBJ2-3, with D possibly TRBD2 on 6 matching bases. CDR3 length: 14 residues. V lost 4 bases, J lost 6 bases, and 15 bases lay in between. CDR1 and CDR2 from the germline V gene are SGHRS and YFSETQ. DNA of the CDR3: TGCGCCAGCAGCACCAGCGGGTATATTGATACGCAGTATTTT. Amino acids: CASSTSGYIDTQYF.

This clonotype turned up a few times. This sequence joins TRBV24-1 and TRBJ2-3, with D tentatively TRBD1 (5 bases). The CDR3 loop spans 15 amino acids. Trimming removed 0 bases from V and 4 bases from J, with 10 bases in between. CDR1 and CDR2 from the germline V gene are KGHDR and SFDVKD. In DNA form, the CDR3 reads TGTGCCACCAGTGATTTGCTTAAGGGGTCAGATACGCAGTATTTT. Residues: CATSDLLKGSDTQYF.

The chain links TRBV5-6 to TRBJ2-1; 12 bases line up with TRBD2. CDR1 is SGHDT, CDR2 YYEEEE, per germline. This CDR3 has 15 residues. V gave up 1 base and J gave up 9 bases; unmatched junction bases: 5. CDR3 DNA sequence: TGTGCCAGCAGCTTGCAGGGACTAGCGGGTTCTGAGCAGTTCTTC. Translated, it gives CASSLQGLAGSEQFF.

In regard to this clonotype: The junction shows a germline mismatch at one end, possibly a read error. J is TRBJ2-1 and V is TRBV7-8; 9 bases line up with TRBD2. This CDR3 contains 14 residues. CDR1 and CDR2 (germline): SGHVS, FQNEAQ. For the CDR3, the DNA is TGTGCCTGCAGCTGGGGACTAGCTGGTAATGAGCAGTTCTTC. The encoded protein is CACSWGLAGNEQFF.

The chain carries TRBV3-1 and TRBJ2-1, with D perhaps matching TRBD1 (6 bases). The CDR3 runs 14 residues. In germline, CDR1 is LGHDT, CDR2 YNNKEL (reference sequence). Trimming took off 3 bases at V and 7 bases at J, with 13 bases between the two ends. The CDR3 nucleotides are TGTGCCAGCAGCCAGGGGGCCGCAATGAATGAGCAGTTCTTC. Translation: CASSQGAAMNEQFF.

The CDR3 spells CASRLAESSYNEQFF. The CDR3 DNA reads as TGTGCCAGCAGACTGGCCGAGAGCTCCTACAATGAGCAGTTCTTC. This chain uses TRBV11-3 with TRBJ2-1; D is uncertain. The CDR3 consists of 15 residues. Trimming removed 6 bases from V and 0 bases from J, with 12 bases in between. Germline CDR1 and CDR2: SGHNT and YENEEA.

This clonotype was seen a few times. The V gene is TRBV6-5, the J gene TRBJ1-6, with 8 bases fitting TRBD1. Looked up from germline, CDR1 is MNHEY and CDR2 is SVGAGI. The V gene end was trimmed by 4 bases and the J gene end by 3 bases; junction bases not matched to a gene: 2. The CDR3 sequence is 15 residues long. Here the CDR3 DNA reads TGTGCCAGCAGTTTACAGGGGGTCTATAATTCACCCCTCCACTTT. Residues: CASSLQGVYNSPLHF.

This chain links TRBV11-2 with TRBJ2-2, with a tentative D call TRBD1 (5 bases). V gave up 3 bases and J gave up 7 bases, with 9 bases separating them. The CDR3 consists of 13 residues. Germline CDR1 and CDR2: SGHAT and FQNNGV. The CDR3, as DNA: TGTGCCAGCAGCTTCAGTAGGGGCGGGGAGCTGTTTTTT. Protein sequence: CASSFSRGGELFF.